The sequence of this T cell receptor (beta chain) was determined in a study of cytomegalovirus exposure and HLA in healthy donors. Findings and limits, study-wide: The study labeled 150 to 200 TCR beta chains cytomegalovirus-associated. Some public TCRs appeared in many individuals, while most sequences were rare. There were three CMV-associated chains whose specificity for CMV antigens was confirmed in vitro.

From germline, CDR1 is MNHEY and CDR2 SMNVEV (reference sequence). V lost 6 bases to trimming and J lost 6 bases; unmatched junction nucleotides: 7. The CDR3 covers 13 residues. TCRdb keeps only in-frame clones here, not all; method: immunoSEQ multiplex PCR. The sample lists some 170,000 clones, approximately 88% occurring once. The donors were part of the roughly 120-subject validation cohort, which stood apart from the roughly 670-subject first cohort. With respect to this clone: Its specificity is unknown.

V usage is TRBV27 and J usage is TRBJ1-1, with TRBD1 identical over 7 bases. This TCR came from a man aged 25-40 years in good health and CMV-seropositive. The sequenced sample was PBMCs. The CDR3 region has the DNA TGTGCCAGCAGGTCCCCAGGGGGTGCTGAAGCTTTCTTT. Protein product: CASRSPGGAEAFF.